This T cell receptor beta chain was retrieved from a study of blood T cells in healthy people across ages (dated by TCRdb to between 2014 and 2017). About the full investigation: In model experiments, template switching captured roughly one uniquely barcoded TCR beta cDNA molecule for every two T cells. To avoid experimental bias, donors of different ages were spread randomly across the sequencing lanes. To track age-related changes in TCR beta repertoire diversity, the study relied on deep sequencing normalized with unique cDNA molecular identifiers. The study analyzed two additional independent replicas of 1 million unique cDNA reads from the same blood draw for two donors, one aged 18 to 30 and one aged 80 or older. The donors were split into four age groups: young (average roughly 15 years), middle-aged (roughly 39), aged (over 55) and long-lived (approximately 80).

V is reduced by 1 base and J by 4 bases, leaving a spacing of 19 bases between them. The CDR3, cysteine through phenylalanine, is 16 amino acids long. The only DNA kept is the CDR3, 48 bases in frame from the first base. CDR1 and CDR2 were assigned from the germline V gene (reference sequence) as DFQATT and SNEGSKA. The library was obtained by 5' RACE. For sequencing, an Illumina HiSeq 2500 was employed. The second PCR ran for about 7 to 11 cycles and used a J-beta primer mix along with a sample-barcoded 5' primer. Each TCR beta cDNA molecule received a unique molecular identifier from a template-switch 5' adaptor carrying 12 random nucleotides. Each sample yielded at least 2.5 million CDR3-containing paired-end reads. All of the RNA was converted into first-strand cDNA using the Mint cDNA synthesis kit, with a TRBC-specific oligonucleotide serving as the primer. All cDNA was treated with uracil-DNA glycosylase and then went through a first 18-cycle PCR with the universal primers M1SS and BC2_uni_R. The authors processed their data as follows. Normalization of each sample was performed by random selection of 1 million high-quality reads, each carrying a distinct molecular identifier. Reads sharing molecular identifiers were discarded rather than binned into consensus sequences. MiTCR, set to a Q25 quality threshold and the strictest error-elimination algorithm, was used for CDR3 identification, clonotype clustering and error correction. Lower-bound total TCR beta diversity was estimated with a nonparametric unseen species model using Euler transformation. Using fastp trimming at Q25 and MiXCR clonotype assembly, TCRdb reanalyzed the public sequencing data and kept in-frame beta chains. All rows with the same CDR3 protein become a single entry with the most common DNA and genes. TCRdb's processing, not the authors' own work, is the source of the V and J calls. This sample holds around 1.5 million distinct CDR3 sequences; about 31% were observed only once. The ten most abundant clones make up approximately 11% of the sample.

General findings and caveats noted by the study authors: Because donor CMV infection status was unknown, age-related changes in expanded clonotypes were potentially confounded. Because profiling used bulk unsorted PBMCs, naive and antigen-experienced compartments could not be compared conclusively. Observed TCR beta diversity per million T cells fell roughly linearly with age, and a significant reduction was already apparent by age around 39. Estimates of total diversity from one million sequenced T cells were regarded as lower bounds and underestimates. There was a strong correlation between observed TCR beta diversity and the percentage of naive T cells measured by flow cytometry. Compared with the aged group, the long-lived group had more naive CD4+ T cells, fewer expanded clones and increased TCR diversity, suggesting age selection.

This clonotype showed up just a few times. What this receptor recognizes is not known. Base qualities are missing; no much larger clone stands one base away. Donors were a few dozen systemically healthy Caucasian individuals from Russia aged roughly 6 to 95 years. Each donor gave 8 to 10 milliliters of peripheral blood, collected into EDTA-treated Vacutainer tubes. Ficoll-Paque density-gradient centrifugation was used to isolate PBMCs, with at least 6.5 million per sample. Trizol reagent was used to extract total RNA from the PBMCs, yielding at least 6 micrograms per sample. The percentages of naive CD45RAhigh/CD27high T cells were determined by flow cytometry on a PBMC aliquot from every donor.

The chain employs TRBV20-1 and TRBJ1-1; TRBD1 is perhaps the D gene, given 5 matching bases. Input material: blood. The sequence came from a woman under 40 in good health. The CDR3 region has the sequence CSARGSRAQKATEAFF. The DNA sequence is given as TGCAGTGCTAGAGGGAGCAGGGCCCAGAAGGCCACTGAAGCTTTCTTT.